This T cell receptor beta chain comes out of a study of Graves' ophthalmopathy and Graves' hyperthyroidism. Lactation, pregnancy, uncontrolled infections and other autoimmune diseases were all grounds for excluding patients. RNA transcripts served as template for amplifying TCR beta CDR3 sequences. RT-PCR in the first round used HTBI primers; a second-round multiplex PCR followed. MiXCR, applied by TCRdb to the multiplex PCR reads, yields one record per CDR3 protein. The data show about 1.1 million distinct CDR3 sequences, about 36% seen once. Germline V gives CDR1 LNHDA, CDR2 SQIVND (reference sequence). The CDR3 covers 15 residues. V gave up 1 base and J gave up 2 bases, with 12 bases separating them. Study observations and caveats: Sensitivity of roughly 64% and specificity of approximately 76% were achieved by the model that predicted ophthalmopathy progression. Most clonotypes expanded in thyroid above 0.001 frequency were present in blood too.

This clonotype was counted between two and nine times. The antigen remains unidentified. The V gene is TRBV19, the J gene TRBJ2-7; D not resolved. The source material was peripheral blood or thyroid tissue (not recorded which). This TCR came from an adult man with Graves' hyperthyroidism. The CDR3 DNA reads TGTGCCAGTAGTATAGGTCATTATGGGCCCTACGAGCAGTACTTC. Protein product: CASSIGHYGPYEQYF.